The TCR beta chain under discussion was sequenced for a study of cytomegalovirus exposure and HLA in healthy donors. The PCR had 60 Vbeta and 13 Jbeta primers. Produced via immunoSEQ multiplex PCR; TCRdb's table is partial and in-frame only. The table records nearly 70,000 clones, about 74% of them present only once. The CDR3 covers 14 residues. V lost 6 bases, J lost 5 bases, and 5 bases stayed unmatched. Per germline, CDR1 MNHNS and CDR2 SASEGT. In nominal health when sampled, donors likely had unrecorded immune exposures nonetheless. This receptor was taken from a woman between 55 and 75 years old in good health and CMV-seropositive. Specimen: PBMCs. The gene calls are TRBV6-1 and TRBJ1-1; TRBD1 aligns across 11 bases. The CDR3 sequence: CASRPGQGVTEAFF. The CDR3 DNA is TGTGCCAGCAGGCCGGGACAGGGGGTTACTGAAGCTTTCTTT.